The present TCR beta chain was sequenced within a study of T cells expressing NK-cell markers. Across the whole study: Seropositivity for HCMV was found in seven of the eight sequenced donors, with one seronegative. Overall study results and limits: The CD3+CD56-NKG2C+ fraction of several donors was also led by these clonotypes.

TCRdb derives one entry per CDR3 protein from the 5' RACE reads, leaving out DNA. In total, the table holds roughly 350,000 distinct CDR3 sequences. Germline V gene data show CDR1 as KGHSH and CDR2 as LQKENI. The CDR3 is 20 amino acids. Concerning this clonotype itself: Its target is unknown.

The sample taken for sequencing was blood T cells: a sorted CD56 or NKG2C T cell subset, CD4+ or CD8+ T cells, or bulk PBMC T cells (not recorded which). This chain connects TRBV18 to TRBJ1-3; TCRdb designates TRBD1, a call that cannot be tested without DNA. This clonotype was sampled from a man aged 18-70 years in good health. The CDR3 region is CASSPLSVWGQGNSGNTIYF.